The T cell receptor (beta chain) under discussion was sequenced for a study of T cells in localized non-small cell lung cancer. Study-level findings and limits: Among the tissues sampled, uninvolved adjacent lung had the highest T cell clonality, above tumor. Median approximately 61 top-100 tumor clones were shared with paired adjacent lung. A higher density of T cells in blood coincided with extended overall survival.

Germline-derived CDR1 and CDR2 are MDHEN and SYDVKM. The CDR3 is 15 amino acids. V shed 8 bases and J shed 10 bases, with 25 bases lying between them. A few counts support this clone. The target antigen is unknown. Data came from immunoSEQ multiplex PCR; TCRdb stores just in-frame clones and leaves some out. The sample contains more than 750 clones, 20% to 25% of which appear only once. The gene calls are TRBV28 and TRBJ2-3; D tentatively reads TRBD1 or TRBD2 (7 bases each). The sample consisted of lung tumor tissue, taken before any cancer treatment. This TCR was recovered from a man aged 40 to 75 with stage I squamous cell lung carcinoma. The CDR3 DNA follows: TGTGCCAGCTCCGCAGGGGGGGGGCCCCAGGGAGCGCAGTATTTT. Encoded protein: CASSAGGGPQGAQYF.